The 26 T cell receptor beta chains listed next were all sequenced from one sample in a study of blood T cell repertoires in COVID-19. Profiling relied on immunoSEQ multiplex PCR, and the TCRdb table lists in-frame clones only, not all of them. The sample has approximately 300,000 clones; around 85% are singletons. Sequencing was carried out using peripheral blood. The source of these receptors is a human donor with COVID-19, enrolled during active disease. The donor label of this sample is uncertain.

This sequence joins TRBV14 and TRBJ2-3, with a possible D match to TRBD2 (5 bases). The ends were cut back, 0 bases at V and 9 bases at J, with 13 bases in the middle. Germline V gene data show CDR1 as SGHDN and CDR2 as FVKESK. CDR3 length: 14 residues. The CDR3: CASSQDLSGSTQYF. As DNA, the CDR3 is TGTGCCAGCAGCCAAGATCTCTCGGGAAGCACGCAGTATTTT.

This clone was detected a few times. J is TRBJ1-1 and V is TRBV30; D not certain. The V end was cut by 4 bases, the J end by 1 base, with 10 bases between. Germline V gene lookup returns CDR1 GTSNPN and CDR2 SVGIG (reference sequence). CDR3 length: 13 residues. As DNA, the CDR3 is TGTGCCTGGAATCCGGGAGAGAACACTGAAGCTTTCTTT. Translation gives CAWNPGENTEAFF.

The V gene is TRBV28, the J gene TRBJ1-2, with 7 bases matching TRBD1. Trimming took 8 bases from V and 6 from J; bases not matched to a gene: 9. The CDR3 covers 13 residues. CDR1 is MDHEN and CDR2 is SYDVKM in the germline V gene. CDR3 residues: CASGIGDRDGYTF. The CDR3 coding sequence is TGTGCCAGCGGAATAGGGGACAGAGATGGCTACACCTTC.

This clone appeared once. The chain is built from TRBV5-1 and TRBJ2-1; 10 nucleotides align to TRBD2. Germline CDR1 reads SGHRS; CDR2 reads YFSETQ. V was pared by 4 bases and J by 9 bases, with 7 bases of the junction left unmatched. The CDR3 totals 14 residues. This CDR3 reads CASSGSGGGGEQFF. The CDR3 coding sequence is TGCGCCAGCAGCGGCAGCGGGGGGGGCGGTGAGCAGTTCTTC.

This chain uses TRBV7-3 with TRBJ1-1, with D tentatively TRBD1 (5 bases). The CDR3 sequence is 13 residues long. Germline assignment: CDR1 SGHTA and CDR2 FQGTGA. Trimming removed 5 bases from V and 0 bases from J, with 7 bases in between. CDR3 sequence reads: CASSRGLNTEAFF. For the CDR3, the DNA is TGTGCCAGCAGCCGGGGGTTGAACACTGAAGCTTTCTTT.

In this sample, this clone turned up a few times. This chain connects TRBV20-1 to TRBJ2-1; 8 bases are shared with TRBD2. J was trimmed by 0 bases and V by 3 bases; bases with no gene match: 13. The germline V gene has CDR1 DFQATT and CDR2 SNEGSKA (reference sequence). The CDR3 contains 18 residues. The CDR3 is CSASASGSPFGSYNEQFF. The DNA of the CDR3 is TGCAGTGCTAGTGCGAGCGGGAGTCCCTTCGGCTCCTACAATGAGCAGTTCTTC.

This clone was found once. The V and J genes are TRBV5-1 and TRBJ1-4; D call uncertain. Germline loops: CDR1 SGHRS, CDR2 YFSETQ. The V end lost 4 bases, the J end lost 6 bases, and 16 bases lay between the germline ends. This CDR3 has 15 amino acids. Written as DNA, the CDR3 is TGCGCCAGCAGCCTAAATGTCGGTCGGGATGAAAAACTGTTTTTT. This gives the protein CASSLNVGRDEKLFF.

This clone was observed a single time. The chain recombines TRBV5-5 with TRBJ1-3, with 9 bases matching TRBD1. The trim removed 4 bases at V and 1 base at J, leaving 3 bases unmatched. The germline CDR1 and CDR2 sequences are SGHKS and YYEKEE (reference sequence). The CDR3 loop spans 15 amino acids. The CDR3 is CASSRDRDSGNTIYF. As DNA, the CDR3 is TGTGCCAGCAGCCGGGACAGGGATTCTGGAAACACCATATATTTT.

In its sample, this clone was seen once. The chain employs TRBV5-1 and TRBJ1-1, with D unclear. This CDR3 has 13 amino acids. The germline V gene encodes CDR1 SGHRS and CDR2 YFSETQ. The germline V and J ends were trimmed by 2 bases and 3 bases, with 8 bases remaining between them. This CDR3 reads CASSFERDTEAFF. The CDR3, as DNA: TGCGCCAGCAGCTTTGAACGGGACACTGAAGCTTTCTTT.

The V gene is TRBV30, the J gene TRBJ1-2; the D is unclear. Trimming removed 3 bases at V and 2 bases at J, with 16 bases between. CDR1 and CDR2 from the germline V gene are GTSNPN and SVGIG (reference sequence). The CDR3 has 15 amino acids. CDR3 coding DNA: TGTGCCTGGAGCGCATATAAAACGGGAAACTATGGCTACACCTTC. Encoded protein: CAWSAYKTGNYGYTF.

The rearrangement joins TRBV10-2 to TRBJ2-6; D might be TRBD1 (5 bases). The germline V and J ends were trimmed by 6 bases and 0 bases, with 6 bases remaining between them. Germline CDR1 is WSHSY and CDR2 is SAAADI. The CDR3 is 14 residues long. The DNA of the CDR3 is TGCGCCAGCAGAGACAGCTCTGGGGCCAACGTCCTGACTTTC. Protein product: CASRDSSGANVLTF.

This rearrangement joins TRBV11-2 to TRBJ2-7; 7 bases line up with TRBD1. This CDR3 has 13 residues. Germline CDR1 reads SGHAT; CDR2 reads FQNNGV. The V gene end was trimmed by 5 bases and the J gene end by 2 bases; junction bases not matched to a gene: 3. CDR3 nucleotide sequence: TGTGCCAGCAGCCCTGACAGGGCCTACGAGCAGTACTTC. Residues: CASSPDRAYEQYF.

The rearrangement uses TRBV30 and TRBJ1-2, with D unclear. Trimming took off 3 bases at V and 6 bases at J, with 14 bases between the two ends. The CDR3 contains 13 residues. Germline CDR1 and CDR2: GTSNPN and SVGIG (reference sequence). The CDR3 DNA sequence: TGTGCCTGGAGCCTTAGAGCTCTCCATGGCTACACCTTC. It codes for CAWSLRALHGYTF.

The rearrangement uses TRBV27 and TRBJ2-3, with 11 bases fitting TRBD2. Germline CDR1 MNHEY, CDR2 SMNVEV (reference sequence). CDR3 length equals 15 residues. J gave up 6 bases and V 5 bases, and 7 bases lay outside the gene matches. The CDR3 spells CASSIGTSGEDTQYF. The CDR3 nucleotides are TGTGCCAGCAGTATCGGGACTAGCGGAGAGGATACGCAGTATTTT.

This chain joins TRBV4-1 and TRBJ1-2; no clear D gene. This CDR3 contains 14 residues. The germline CDR1 and CDR2 sequences are MGHRA and YSYEKL. V was cut by 1 base and J by 3 bases, with 9 bases left in between. The CDR3 region has the DNA TGCGCCAGCAGCCAAGCGGCAGGCTACTATGGCTACACCTTC. It specifies CASSQAAGYYGYTF.

The chain has TRBV7-9 and TRBJ2-5, with D tentatively TRBD1 (6 bases). This CDR3 is built from 14 residues. Trimming took 3 bases from V and 5 from J, leaving 13 bases between them. Germline V lookup: CDR1 SEHNR, CDR2 FQNEAQ (reference sequence). CDR3 residues: CASSFTRGSETQYF. The CDR3 nucleotides read TGTGCCAGCAGCTTTACCAGGGGATCGGAGACCCAGTACTTC. Variable domain in full (rest from reference TRBV7-9 and TRBJ2-5): DTGVSQNPRHKITKRGQNVTFRCDPISEHNRLYWYRQTLGQGPEFLTYFQNEAQLEKSRLLSDRFSAERPKGSFSTLEIQRTEQGDSAMYLCASSFTRGSETQYFGPGTRLLVL.

This chain links TRBV7-2 with TRBJ1-2; maybe TRBD1 (5 bases). Trimming removed 1 base at V and 4 bases at J, with 16 bases between. The CDR3 spans 16 residues. CDR1 SGHTA and CDR2 FQGNSA come from the germline V gene. Here the CDR3 DNA reads TGTGCCAGCAGCTTAGGTGCGGCCTGGAGGGGCTATGGCTACACCTTC. Amino acids: CASSLGAAWRGYGYTF.

The V and J genes are TRBV28 and TRBJ2-3; 15 bases line up with TRBD2. CDR1 is MDHEN, CDR2 SYDVKM, per germline. The CDR3 covers 17 residues. The V gene end was trimmed by 5 bases and the J gene end by 2 bases; junction bases not matched to a gene: 5. Here the CDR3 reads CASSEGLAGGFTDTQYF. CDR3 DNA sequence: TGTGCCAGCAGTGAGGGACTAGCGGGAGGTTTCACAGATACGCAGTATTTT. Variable domain in full (rest from reference TRBV28 and TRBJ2-3): DVKVTQSSRYLVKRTGEKVFLECVQDMDHENMFWYRQDPGLGLRLIYFSYDVKMKEKGDIPEGYSVSREKKERFSLILESASTNQTSMYLCASSEGLAGGFTDTQYFGPGTRLTVL.

This sequence joins TRBV19 and TRBJ2-3; a possible D gene is TRBD2 (5 bases). Per germline, CDR1 LNHDA and CDR2 SQIVND (reference sequence). Between the trimmed V and J ends, which lost 1 base and 2 bases, there was a span of 19 bases. The CDR3 has 18 residues. CDR3 sequence reads: CASSIARIEGLSTDTQYF. CDR3 sequence (DNA): TGTGCCAGTAGTATAGCCCGGATCGAGGGTCTTTCCACAGATACGCAGTATTTT. Full variable domain (rest looked up from reference TRBV19 and TRBJ2-3): DGGITQSPKYLFRKEGQNVTLSCEQNLNHDAMYWYRQDPGQGLRLIYYSQIVNDFQKGDIAEGYSVSREKKESFPLTVTSAQKNPTAFYLCASSIARIEGLSTDTQYFGPGTRLTVL.

This rearrangement joins TRBV7-3 to TRBJ2-6, with D uncertain. CDR1 is SGHTA, CDR2 FQGTGA, per germline. With 5 bases removed from V and 0 bases from J, the gap between germline ends came to 11 bases. This CDR3 is 16 amino acids long. For the CDR3, the DNA is TGTGCCAGCAGCGCCGTACTGAGCTCTGGGGCCAACGTCCTGACTTTC. Its translation is CASSAVLSSGANVLTF.

The J gene is TRBJ1-2, the V gene TRBV4-3, with TRBD1 matching over 7 bases. J gave up 8 bases and V 4 bases, and 19 bases lay outside the gene matches. Germline V gene data show CDR1 as LGHNA and CDR2 as YSLEER. CDR3 size: 17 residues. CDR3 sequence: CASSLSPSTGLVGGYTF. CDR3 DNA sequence: TGCGCCAGCAGCCTCTCACCCTCGACAGGGCTGGTGGGGGGCTACACCTTC.

The chain has TRBV30 and TRBJ2-2, with 12 bases matching TRBD2. V shed 5 bases and J 4 bases; nucleotides not matched to a gene: 2. The CDR3 covers 14 residues. CDR1 is GTSNPN and CDR2 is SVGIG in the germline V gene (reference sequence). CDR3 protein: CAWWTSGVTGELFF. DNA of the CDR3: TGTGCCTGGTGGACTAGCGGGGTCACCGGGGAGCTGTTTTTT. Full variable domain (missing parts from reference TRBV30 and TRBJ2-2): SQTIHQWPATLVQPVGSPLSLECTVEGTSNPNLYWYRQAAGRGLQLLFYSVGIGQISSEVPQNLSASRPQDRQFILSSKKLLLSDSGFYLCAWWTSGVTGELFFGEGSRLTVL.

The chain has TRBV30 and TRBJ1-5, with 9 bases fitting TRBD1. The CDR3 spans 14 residues. Trimming cost V 2 bases and J 6 bases; bases outside gene matches: 5. Germline V CDR1 and CDR2: GTSNPN, SVGIG (reference sequence). For the CDR3, the DNA is TGTGCCTGGAGTTCTGGGACAGGGAGTCAGCCCCAGCATTTT. Translation: CAWSSGTGSQPQHF.

The chain joins TRBV29-1 to TRBJ2-3, with D hard to call. Germline CDR1 SQVTM, CDR2 ANQGSEA. The CDR3 has 13 amino acids. The V end lost 4 bases, the J end lost 0 bases, and 8 bases lay between the germline ends. The CDR3 loop reads CSVGHKSTDTQYF. CDR3 nucleotides: TGCAGCGTTGGACATAAGAGCACAGATACGCAGTATTTT.

The genes are TRBV6-6 and TRBJ1-2; possibly TRBD1 for D (5 bases). Germline V gene data show CDR1 as MNHNY and CDR2 as SVGAGI (reference sequence). V lost 7 bases to trimming and J lost 4 bases, with 19 bases between them. The CDR3 spans 15 residues. CDR3 nucleotide sequence: TGTGCCAGCATTTATGGGGGGAATACTTCCTATGGCTACACCTTC. This encodes CASIYGGNTSYGYTF.

This rearrangement joins TRBV28 to TRBJ2-7; D remains unclear. The germline V and J ends were trimmed by 8 bases and 2 bases, with 13 bases remaining between them. This CDR3 has 13 residues. In germline, CDR1 is MDHEN, CDR2 SYDVKM. The chain's CDR3 is CASSRGVTYEQYF. The CDR3 DNA reads TGTGCCAGCTCTAGAGGAGTTACCTACGAGCAGTACTTC.